This TCR beta chain was recovered during a study of monozygotic twins with inflammatory bowel disease. Total RNA input per TCR library was about 3,400 ng. TCRdb reprocessed the 5' RACE reads, keeping one entry per CDR3 protein, no DNA. The sample is made up of around 140,000 distinct CDR3 sequences, and the top ten hold approximately 1.2% of it. A note on this clonotype: Its antigen is as yet unknown.

Whole-study results and caveats: It was in IBD patients that TCRbeta diversity (inverse Simpson) was lower than in healthy co-twins. Among IBD patients, fewer clonotypes were shared with others than among healthy twins, especially with disease activity.

Germline V gene sequence: CDR1 DFQATT, CDR2 SNEGSKA (reference sequence). This CDR3 has 14 residues. The chain employs TRBV20-1 and TRBJ2-3; TCRdb's D call, TRBD1, is unchecked because there is no DNA. The TCR comes from a human donor with ulcerative colitis or Crohn's disease, or a healthy co-twin of an affected twin (not recorded which). Sequencing used blood. CDR3 sequence reads: CSAAGTGSTDTQYF.